A single sample is the source of the 27 T cell receptor beta chains below, sequenced in a study of cytomegalovirus exposure and HLA in healthy donors. PCR amplification relied on 60 Vbeta primers (plus 13 Jbeta primers). Assay used: immunoSEQ multiplex PCR; TCRdb lists only in-frame clones, some missing. The sample contains fewer than 200,000 clones, 75% to 90% of which appear only once. Sequenced input: PBMCs. These receptors were collected from a human donor in good health.

The J gene is TRBJ2-7, the V gene TRBV6-5; D gene uncertain. The CDR3 is 14 amino acids. The ends were cut back, 6 bases at V and 9 bases at J, with 21 bases in the middle. Looked up from germline, CDR1 is MNHEY and CDR2 is SVGAGI. Written as DNA, the CDR3 is TGTGCCAGCAGCGATTTTGGCGGCACCCTTCGGCAGTACTTC. Translated, it gives CASSDFGGTLRQYF.

J is TRBJ2-7 and V is TRBV28, with 8 bases that match TRBD1. The germline gives CDR1 MDHEN, CDR2 SYDVKM. V lost 6 bases and J lost 6; bases outside the gene matches: 25. CDR3 length equals 19 residues. This CDR3 reads CASRTFKTPTGTGDREQYF. CDR3 DNA sequence: TGTGCCAGCAGGACATTCAAAACGCCAACCGGGACAGGAGATCGCGAGCAGTACTTC.

The chain recombines TRBV10-3 with TRBJ2-1; 7 nucleotides line up with TRBD2. J gave up 6 bases and V 4 bases, and 9 bases lay outside the gene matches. Germline CDR1 is ENHRY and CDR2 is SYGVKD. This CDR3 is 15 amino acids long. The CDR3 spells CAISAGLAETNEQFF. In nucleotides, the CDR3 is TGTGCCATCAGTGCTGGCCTAGCGGAGACCAATGAGCAGTTCTTC.

This rearrangement joins TRBV7-9 to TRBJ1-6; tentatively, D is TRBD1 (5 bases). The CDR3 is 17 residues long. Germline V CDR1 and CDR2: SEHNR, FQNEAQ (reference sequence). The V end was cut by 1 base, the J end by 1 base, with 11 bases between. CDR3 coding DNA: TGTGCCAGCAGCTTAGGGGGGGGTAGGTCCTATAATTCACCCCTCCACTTT. Amino acid sequence: CASSLGGGRSYNSPLHF.

The chain has TRBV11-3 and TRBJ1-1; D unresolved. Trimming took 2 bases from V and 6 from J, leaving 13 bases between them. CDR1 is SGHNT, CDR2 YENEEA, per germline. This CDR3 has 14 amino acids. CDR3 region: CASSLRYGFSEAFF. The CDR3 DNA is TGTGCCAGCAGCTTACGGTACGGTTTCTCTGAAGCTTTCTTT.

This clone was counted only a few times. V and J are TRBV5-1 and TRBJ2-5; 12 bases are a match to TRBD1. Gene TRBJ2-7 matches the end of the DNA better, so the J call may be wrong. Germline values: CDR1 SGHRS, CDR2 YFSETQ. This CDR3 is 15 amino acids long. CDR3 sequence (DNA): TGCGCCAGCAGCTTGATGGGGACAGGGGGCCACGAGCAGTACTTC. Its translation is CASSLMGTGGHEQYF.

The rearrangement links TRBV2 to TRBJ1-3; 12 positions match TRBD1. The CDR3 covers 16 residues. Trimming at V came to 4 bases and at J to 8 bases, leaving 9 bases not matched to a gene. CDR1 is SNHLY and CDR2 is FYNNEI in the germline V gene. CDR3 DNA: TGTGCCAGCAGTGCTAGGGGACAGGGGGCTCGAGACACCATATATTTT. Protein sequence: CASSARGQGARDTIYF.

The V and J genes are TRBV6-4 and TRBJ1-2; D is perhaps TRBD1 (5 bases). The CDR3 length is 12 residues. With 3 bases removed from V and 8 bases from J, the gap between germline ends came to 10 bases. Germline CDR1 reads MRHNA; CDR2 reads SNTAGT. The DNA of the CDR3 is TGTGCCAGCAGTGATAAGGGGCAGGGCTACACCTTC. Translating it yields CASSDKGQGYTF.

This clone appeared a few times. The rearrangement joins TRBV25-1 to TRBJ2-5; TRBD2 might be the D (5 bases). The J call could be wrong; TRBJ2-7 is a better fit for the DNA end. The CDR3 runs 13 residues. From germline, CDR1 is MGHDK and CDR2 SYGVNS. CDR3 bases: TGTGCCAGCAGTGACCCCGGGGTCTACGAGCAGTACTTC. Its protein product is CASSDPGVYEQYF.

J is TRBJ1-4 and V is TRBV10-3; D remains ambiguous. V was shortened by 7 bases and J by 8 bases, with 17 bases between the two germline ends. This CDR3 spans 14 amino acids. Germline-derived CDR1 and CDR2 are ENHRY and SYGVKD. The CDR3 is CAITRGGFDEKLFF. For the CDR3, the DNA is TGTGCCATCACCCGGGGAGGTTTTGACGAAAAACTGTTTTTT.

The chain joins TRBV7-9 to TRBJ1-3; no clear D gene. Trimming took off 5 bases at V and 1 base at J, with 12 bases between the two ends. Germline values: CDR1 SEHNR, CDR2 FQNEAQ (reference sequence). CDR3 length: 15 residues. This CDR3 reads CASSLRRESGNTIYF. The CDR3 DNA sequence: TGTGCCAGCAGCCTTCGACGGGAATCTGGAAACACCATATATTTT.

The chain carries TRBV7-9 and TRBJ2-7, with a weak D call TRBD2 (6 bases). From germline, CDR1 is SEHNR and CDR2 FQNEAQ (reference sequence). The CDR3 is 15 amino acids. Between the trimmed V and J ends, which lost 0 bases and 5 bases, there was a span of 14 bases. The CDR3 nucleotides read TGTGCCAGCAGCTTAGCGCCCCGGCGGGGAAACGAGCAGTACTTC. Translating it yields CASSLAPRRGNEQYF.

This clone has more than one count but fewer than ten. The rearrangement joins TRBV6-5 to TRBJ1-1; no definite D call. Trimming stripped 2 bases from V and 1 base from J, with 5 bases between. The CDR3 extends over 13 amino acids. The germline CDR1 and CDR2 sequences are MNHEY and SVGAGI. CDR3 loop: CASSYPGNTEAFF. The CDR3 DNA reads TGTGCCAGCAGTTACCCGGGGAACACTGAAGCTTTCTTT.

This clone was seen at least ten times. The J gene is TRBJ2-1, the V gene TRBV6-4; TRBD2 is a possible D gene (6 bases). The CDR3 is 13 amino acids. V was shortened by 3 bases and J by 7 bases, with 10 bases between the two germline ends. Germline CDR1 reads MRHNA; CDR2 reads SNTAGT. CDR3 residues: CASSEGTANEQFF. Written as DNA, the CDR3 is TGTGCCAGCAGTGAAGGGACTGCTAATGAGCAGTTCTTC.

The chain couples TRBV7-9 to TRBJ2-1; a weak D match, TRBD2 (7 bases). In germline, CDR1 is SEHNR, CDR2 FQNEAQ (reference sequence). This CDR3 contains 18 residues. Between the trimmed V and J ends, which lost 1 base and 7 bases, there was a span of 23 bases. The CDR3, as DNA: TGTGCCAGCAGCTTAGTCTGGACTCGGGGGGCCGATGGGAATGAGCAGTTCTTC. Translated: CASSLVWTRGADGNEQFF.

This chain links TRBV27 with TRBJ2-1; 7 positions match TRBD1. The CDR3 contains 14 residues. J lost 7 bases, V lost 6 bases, and 9 bases had no gene match. Looked up from germline, CDR1 is MNHEY and CDR2 is SMNVEV (reference sequence). The CDR3 DNA is TGTGCCAGCAGCCTCCGGGACAGCTTTAATGAGCAGTTCTTC. Amino acids: CASSLRDSFNEQFF.

Written as DNA, the CDR3 is TGTGCCAGCAGCTTCTTTGCGGGGGGGCTTCTCGAGCAGTACTTC. This codes for CASSFFAGGLLEQYF. The chain recombines TRBV7-2 with TRBJ2-7, with 9 bases identical to TRBD2. V shed 3 bases, J shed 6 bases, and the junction held 9 bases outside the gene matches. The CDR3 contains 15 residues. Per germline, CDR1 SGHTA and CDR2 FQGNSA.

The V call is TRBV6-5, the J call TRBJ1-5, with TRBD1 identical over 7 bases. V was clipped by 10 bases and J by 1 base; unmatched bases: 10. The CDR3 spans 15 residues. The germline V gene encodes CDR1 MNHEY and CDR2 SVGAGI. The CDR3 loop reads CATQLHRGSNQPQHF. The CDR3 DNA follows: TGTGCCACCCAACTCCACAGGGGAAGCAATCAGCCCCAGCATTTT.

The V call is TRBV5-6, the J call TRBJ2-1; 7 bases agree with TRBD2. J was trimmed by 5 bases and V by 0 bases; bases with no gene match: 5. CDR3 length equals 15 residues. The V gene's germline CDR1 is SGHDT and CDR2 YYEEEE. In DNA form, the CDR3 reads TGTGCCAGCAGCTTGGCGGCTAGCGGACACAATGAGCAGTTCTTC. Protein: CASSLAASGHNEQFF.

This chain links TRBV6-6 with TRBJ2-4, with TRBD2 matching over 8 bases. The germline gives CDR1 MNHNY, CDR2 SVGAGI (reference sequence). The CDR3 extends over 16 amino acids. J gave up 4 bases and V 6 bases, and 11 bases lay outside the gene matches. This chain's CDR3 is CASSVPGLEGKNIQYF. CDR3 nucleotide sequence: TGTGCCAGCAGCGTACCGGGACTAGAGGGAAAAAACATTCAGTACTTC.

This chain joins TRBV5-4 and TRBJ2-5, with 10 bases fitting TRBD2. Trimming took 4 bases from V and 5 from J; bases not matched to a gene: 11. Per germline, CDR1 SGHNT and CDR2 YYREEE (reference sequence). This CDR3 contains 16 residues. In DNA, the CDR3 is TGTGCCAGCAGCCTAAAAACTAGCGGGGCGGGGGAGACCCAGTACTTC. Protein: CASSLKTSGAGETQYF. Complete variable domain (other parts from reference TRBV5-4 and TRBJ2-5): ETGVTQSPTHLIKTRGQQVTLRCSSQSGHNTVSWYQQALGQGPQFIFQYYREEENGRGNFPPRFSGLQFPNYSSELNVNALELDDSALYLCASSLKTSGAGETQYFGPGTRLLVL.

The J gene is TRBJ1-2, the V gene TRBV12-5; D unresolved. CDR3 length: 15 residues. V was clipped by 0 bases and J by 6 bases, with 14 bases between them. CDR1 LGHNT and CDR2 FRNRAP come from the germline V gene. In DNA, the CDR3 is TGTGCTAGTGGTTTGGTCACCTCGGTCAAGCATGGCTACACCTTC. Protein product: CASGLVTSVKHGYTF.

The rearrangement links TRBV2 to TRBJ1-1; 9 nucleotides align to TRBD1. CDR1 is SNHLY and CDR2 is FYNNEI in the germline V gene. The CDR3 is 16 amino acids. Trimming at V came to 5 bases and at J to 6 bases, leaving 13 bases not matched to a gene. CDR3 in amino acids: CASSPGTGRTLSEAFF. The CDR3 nucleotides are TGTGCCAGCAGTCCTGGGACAGGGAGAACACTTTCTGAAGCTTTCTTT.

V is TRBV5-4 and J is TRBJ2-3; unclear D gene. Trimming pared 2 bases from V and 0 bases from J, leaving 10 bases between. The CDR3 has 15 amino acids. Germline lookup yields CDR1 SGHNT and CDR2 YYREEE (reference sequence). CDR3 amino acids: CASSFAGTSTDTQYF. CDR3 nucleotide sequence: TGTGCCAGCAGCTTCGCAGGAACTAGCACAGATACGCAGTATTTT.

This rearrangement joins TRBV27 to TRBJ1-1; 8 bases align to TRBD1. Losses at the gene ends were 3 bases for V and 5 bases for J; bases not matched to a gene: 8. CDR1 MNHEY and CDR2 SMNVEV come from the germline V gene (reference sequence). This CDR3 comprises 15 residues. This chain's CDR3 is CASSFRQGWKTEAFF. The DNA of the CDR3 is TGTGCCAGCAGTTTCCGACAGGGGTGGAAAACTGAAGCTTTCTTT.

The chain joins TRBV19 to TRBJ2-2, with D tentatively TRBD1 (5 bases). Trimming removed 8 bases at V and 7 bases at J, with 17 bases between. Per germline, CDR1 LNHDA and CDR2 SQIVND (reference sequence). The CDR3 loop spans 14 amino acids. The CDR3: CASSSGHFGGELFF. CDR3 coding DNA: TGTGCCAGTTCTTCCGGACATTTCGGCGGGGAGCTGTTTTTT.

This chain joins TRBV29-1 and TRBJ2-5, with 13 nucleotides matching TRBD2. This CDR3 has 15 residues. CDR1 SQVTM and CDR2 ANQGSEA come from the germline V gene. With 7 bases clipped from V and 7 bases from J, the junction kept 12 bases outside the gene matches. CDR3 coding DNA: TGCAGCGGGACAGGGACTAGCGGGGCCCATGGGACCCAGTACTTC. Protein sequence: CSGTGTSGAHGTQYF.